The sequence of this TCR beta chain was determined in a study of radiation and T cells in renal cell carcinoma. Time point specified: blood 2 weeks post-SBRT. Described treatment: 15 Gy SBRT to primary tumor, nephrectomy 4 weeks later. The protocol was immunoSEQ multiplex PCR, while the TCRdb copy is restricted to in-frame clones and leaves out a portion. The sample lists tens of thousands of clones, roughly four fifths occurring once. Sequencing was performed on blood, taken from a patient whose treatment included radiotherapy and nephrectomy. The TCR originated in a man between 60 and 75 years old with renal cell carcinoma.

As DNA, the CDR3 is TGTGCCAGCTCACCTCCTAAGGACAGGGGAGAGTTCTTC. Translating it yields CASSPPKDRGEFF. The chain has TRBV18 and TRBJ2-1; 9 nucleotides match TRBD1. The CDR3 is 13 residues long. Germline values: CDR1 KGHSH, CDR2 LQKENI. Trimming took 3 bases from V and 14 from J; bases not matched to a gene: 8.